One and the same sample provided the 3 T cell receptor beta chains below, sequenced in a study of T cell changes during pregnancy in multiple sclerosis (dated by TCRdb to between 2018 and 2021). Libraries were prepared through the immunoSEQ multiplex PCR assay. TCRdb stores this immuneACCESS table with in-frame sequences only. Part of the clones is absent; in the studies checked, under half of the shortfall reflects unresolved V genes, and no reason is known for the rest. This sample comprises 25,000 to 30,000 clones, about 93% of them detected only once. Of the sample, 5% to 8% falls within the top ten clones. This specimen consisted of CD8+ T cells from peripheral blood mononuclear cells, obtained before pregnancy. Receptors were obtained from a female donor with multiple sclerosis, enrolled in a pregnancy study.

The rearrangement joins TRBV7-9 to TRBJ2-1; D is uncertain. There are 12 residues in the CDR3. With 1 base removed from V and 10 bases from J, the gap between germline ends came to 8 bases. The germline V gene has CDR1 SEHNR and CDR2 FQNEAQ (reference sequence). The CDR3 DNA reads TGTGCCAGCAGCTTAGGAACCGGGGAGCAGTTCTTC. It yields the protein CASSLGTGEQFF.

In its sample, this clone was seen once. The chain combines TRBV11-3 with TRBJ2-1; tentatively, D is TRBD2 (6 bases). Germline lookup yields CDR1 SGHNT and CDR2 YENEEA. The length of the CDR3 is 14 residues. V was clipped by 8 bases and J by 3 bases, with 14 bases between them. As DNA, the CDR3 is TGTGCCAGCGCCCGACTGGGGGGCTACAATGAGCAGTTCTTC. Amino acid sequence: CASARLGGYNEQFF.

Only one count was recorded for this clone. J is TRBJ2-1 and V is TRBV28; 9 positions match TRBD2. The germline gives CDR1 MDHEN, CDR2 SYDVKM. The CDR3 covers 18 residues. The V segment lost 5 bases and the J segment 5 bases; nucleotides outside the gene matches: 16. This chain's CDR3 is CASSTSYLKAGGDNEQFF. CDR3 nucleotides: TGTGCCAGCAGTACCTCGTACCTCAAAGCGGGAGGAGACAATGAGCAGTTCTTC.